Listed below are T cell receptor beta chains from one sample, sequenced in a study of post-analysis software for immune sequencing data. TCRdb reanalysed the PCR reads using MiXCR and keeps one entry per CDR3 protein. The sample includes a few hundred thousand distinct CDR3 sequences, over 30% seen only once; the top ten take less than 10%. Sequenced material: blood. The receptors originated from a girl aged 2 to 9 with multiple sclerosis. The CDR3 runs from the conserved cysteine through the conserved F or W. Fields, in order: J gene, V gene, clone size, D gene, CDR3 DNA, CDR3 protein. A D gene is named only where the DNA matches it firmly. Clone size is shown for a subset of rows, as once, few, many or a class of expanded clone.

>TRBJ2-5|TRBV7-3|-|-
TGTGCCAGCAGCACCCAGTACGGAGAGACCCAGTACTTC
CASSTQYGETQYF
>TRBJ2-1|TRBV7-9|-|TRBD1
TGTGCCAGCAGCTTAGGAGGGACAGCAGCCTACAATGAGCAGTTCTTC
CASSLGGTAAYNEQFF
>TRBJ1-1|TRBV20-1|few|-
TGCAGTGCTAGTGAAGCTTTCTTT
CSASEAFF
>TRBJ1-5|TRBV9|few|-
TGTGCCAGCAGCGTTAATAGCAATCAGCCCCAGCATTTT
CASSVNSNQPQHF
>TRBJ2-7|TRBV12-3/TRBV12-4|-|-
TGTGCCAGCGGGGTTAGCGGTTCCTACGAGCAGTACTTC
CASGVSGSYEQYF
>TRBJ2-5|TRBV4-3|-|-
TGCGCCAGCAGCCAACTGTTAGCCGCGCGGGATACTCAAGAGACCCAGTACTTC
CASSQLLAARDTQETQYF
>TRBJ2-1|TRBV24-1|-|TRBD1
TGTGCCACCAGACAGGGGAGCTCCTACAATGAGCAGTTCTTC
CATRQGSSYNEQFF
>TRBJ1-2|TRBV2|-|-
TGTGCCAGCTTAGGGCTCGGCTATGGCTACACCTTC
CASLGLGYGYTF
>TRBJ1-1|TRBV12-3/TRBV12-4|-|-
TGTGCCAGCAGTTTTAACCTACAGAACACTGAAGCTTTCTTT
CASSFNLQNTEAFF
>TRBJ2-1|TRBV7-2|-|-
TGTGCCAGCAGCTTTCGGGACTCTTGGTCCTACAATGAGCAGTTCTTC
CASSFRDSWSYNEQFF
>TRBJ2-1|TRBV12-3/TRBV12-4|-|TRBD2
TGTGCCAGCAGTCCAACCCGGACTAGCGGGACAGACAATGAGCAGTTCTTC
CASSPTRTSGTDNEQFF
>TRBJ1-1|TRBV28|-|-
TGTGCCAGCAGTAGGGTCTTGAACACTGAAGCTTTCTTT
CASSRVLNTEAFF
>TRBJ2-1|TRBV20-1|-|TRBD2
TGCAGTGCACGACTCCCGGGACTAGCGGACTACAATGAGCAGTTCTTT
CSARLPGLADYNEQFF
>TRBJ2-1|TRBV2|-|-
TGTGCCAGCAACCGGCTGGGCACTACTCGAGGGGATGAGCAGTTCTTC
CASNRLGTTRGDEQFF
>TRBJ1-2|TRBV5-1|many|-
TGCGCCAGCAGTAAAGAACAGGGCTACACCTTC
CASSKEQGYTF
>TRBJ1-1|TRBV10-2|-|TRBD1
TGCGCCAGCAGGGGGACAGGGACGAACACTGAAGCTTTCTTT
CASRGTGTNTEAFF
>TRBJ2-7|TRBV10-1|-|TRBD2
TGCGCCAGCAGTGAGTTTCGCGGGGGGACCTACGAGCAGTACTTC
CASSEFRGGTYEQYF
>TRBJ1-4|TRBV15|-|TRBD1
TGTGCCACCAGCAGTAAGACAGGGATAAATGAAAAACTGTTTTTT
CATSSKTGINEKLFF
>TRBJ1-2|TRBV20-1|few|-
TGCAGTGCTGTGACAGTGGGGCAGGCTTCTAACTATGGCTACACCTTC
CSAVTVGQASNYGYTF
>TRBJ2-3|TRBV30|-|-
TGTGCCTGTGACCCGGGATCGGGCACAGATACGCAGTATTTT
CACDPGSGTDTQYF
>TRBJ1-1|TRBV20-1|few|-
TGCAGTGCCACCCGGGGGATGAACACTGAAGCTTTCTTT
CSATRGMNTEAFF
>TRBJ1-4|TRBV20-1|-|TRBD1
TGCAGTGCTAACAAGGACAGGGTTGGTGAAAAACTGTTTTTT
CSANKDRVGEKLFF
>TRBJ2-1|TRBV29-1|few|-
TGCAGCGTTGAAGATAGGGGAGGCACCTACAATGAGCAGTTCTTC
CSVEDRGGTYNEQFF
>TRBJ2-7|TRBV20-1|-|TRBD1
TGCAGTGGCCGCCGGGACAGGGACGAGCAGTACTTC
CSGRRDRDEQYF
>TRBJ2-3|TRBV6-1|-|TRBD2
TGTGCCAGCAGTAAAAGGGCGGGGGGGAATGCAGATACGCAGTATTTT
CASSKRAGGNADTQYF
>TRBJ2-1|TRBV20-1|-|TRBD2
TGCAGTGCTAGAGTGGCGGGAGTTCTCAATGAGCAGTTCTTC
CSARVAGVLNEQFF
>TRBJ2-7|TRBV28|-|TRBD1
TGTGCCAGCAGTCTCCACGCCGGGACAGGGACCTACGAGCAGTACTTC
CASSLHAGTGTYEQYF